This T cell receptor (beta chain) was captured in a study of tumor and adjacent non-tumor tissue in lung cancer. Study context: The cohort had 12 adenocarcinoma, 2 squamous cell and 1 small cell patients. Aged about 30 to 85 years, patients included more than nine men and about 5 women with stage I to III disease.

This sample's RNA came from whole unsorted tissue. Chemotherapy-naive patients with new lung cancer underwent thoracic surgery in China, August–late 2014. Three rounds of nested PCR, following a modified ARM-PCR protocol, produced the TCRbeta library. TCRdb recomputed calls from the multiplex PCR reads with MiXCR, one row per CDR3 protein. The table has more than 70,000 distinct CDR3 sequences, approximately 57% seen once. Germline values: CDR1 DFQATT, CDR2 SNEGSKA (reference sequence). There are 12 residues in the CDR3. This clonotype was detected many times. What it recognizes is unknown. Study-level points and caveats: Tumor tissue had significantly higher TCR diversity than normal lung.

The chain couples TRBV20-1 to TRBJ1-5; D might be TRBD1 (6 bases). The TCR sequence derives from an older man with non-small cell lung cancer. The specimen sequenced was lung tumor tissue. CDR3 amino acids: CSLTGINQPQHF. As DNA, the CDR3 is TGCAGCCTCACAGGGATCAATCAGCCCCAGCATTTT.